The 17 T cell receptor beta chains in this list originate from one sample, sequenced in a study of cytomegalovirus exposure and HLA in healthy donors. The protocol was immunoSEQ multiplex PCR, while the TCRdb copy is restricted to in-frame clones and leaves out a portion. The sample lists about 100,000 clones, around 85% occurring once. Source material: PBMCs. The receptors originated from a woman aged 18-30 years in good health and CMV-seronegative.

The chain links TRBV6-4 to TRBJ2-1; 10 bases agree with TRBD2. V trimming: 5 bases; J trimming: 4 bases; junction bases outside the gene matches: 8. This CDR3 spans 16 amino acids. Germline CDR1 reads MRHNA; CDR2 reads SNTAGT. For the CDR3, the DNA is TGTGCCAGCAGTCGGACCGTAGCGGGGGGTTACAATGAGCAGTTCTTC. This codes for CASSRTVAGGYNEQFF.

This clone has just one count. The V gene is TRBV18, the J gene TRBJ2-7, with 7 bases identical to TRBD1. This CDR3 contains 16 residues. CDR1 is KGHSH, CDR2 LQKENI, per germline. V dropped 0 bases and J dropped 0; count of bases not matched to a gene: 5. In DNA form, the CDR3 reads TGTGCCAGCTCACCACCGACAGGGCCTAACTCCTACGAGCAGTACTTC. This sequence encodes CASSPPTGPNSYEQYF.

This clone was detected a few times. The V and J genes are TRBV6-1 and TRBJ2-7; 7 nucleotides match TRBD1. V trimming: 7 bases; J trimming: 5 bases; junction bases outside the gene matches: 8. Germline V gene sequence: CDR1 MNHNS, CDR2 SASEGT. This CDR3 comprises 13 residues. CDR3 nucleotide sequence: TGTGCCAGCACCGCACGGCAGGGGGACGAGCAGTACTTC. Its protein is CASTARQGDEQYF.

The chain recombines TRBV7-3 with TRBJ1-6; 7 bases are a match to TRBD1. This CDR3 contains 15 residues. The V gene end was trimmed by 4 bases and the J gene end by 10 bases; junction bases not matched to a gene: 10. Germline lookup yields CDR1 SGHTA and CDR2 FQGTGA. The CDR3: CASSSTGALGSPLHF. DNA for the CDR3: TGTGCCAGCAGCTCTACAGGGGCTTTAGGGTCACCCCTCCACTTT. Looking up the rest from reference TRBV7-3 and TRBJ1-6 gives the full variable domain: GAGVSQTPSNKVTEKGKYVELRCDPISGHTALYWYRQSLGQGPEFLIYFQGTGAADDSGLPNDRFFAVRPEGSVSTLKIQRTERGDSAVYLCASSSTGALGSPLHFGNGTRLTVT.

The chain couples TRBV18 to TRBJ1-4, with TRBD1 identical over 8 bases. CDR1 KGHSH and CDR2 LQKENI come from the germline V gene. CDR3 length: 17 residues. J was trimmed by 7 bases and V by 3 bases; bases with no gene match: 13. CDR3 nucleotide sequence: TGTGCCAGCTCACCGTTGGGACAGGAGAGGATTTCTGAAAAACTGTTTTTT. Its translation: CASSPLGQERISEKLFF.

The rearrangement joins TRBV5-4 to TRBJ1-2; TRBD1 might be the D (5 bases). Deletions cut 3 bases from V and 9 bases from J, with 12 bases between. Germline V gene data show CDR1 as SGHNT and CDR2 as YYREEE (reference sequence). The CDR3 has 12 residues. CDR3 in amino acids: CASSSPGYSYTF. In DNA, the CDR3 is TGTGCCAGCAGCTCACCAGGGTATAGCTACACCTTC.

The CDR3 sequence is CAWRNTAGYGYTF. For the CDR3, the DNA is TGTGCCTGGAGGAACACGGCGGGCTATGGCTACACCTTC. V and J are TRBV30 and TRBJ1-2; no clear D gene. The CDR3 covers 13 residues. The germline V and J ends were trimmed by 3 bases and 4 bases, with 12 bases remaining between them. Germline V gene sequence: CDR1 GTSNPN, CDR2 SVGIG (reference sequence). Together with reference TRBV30 and TRBJ1-2, the CDR3 gives the full variable domain: SQTIHQWPATLVQPVGSPLSLECTVEGTSNPNLYWYRQAAGRGLQLLFYSVGIGQISSEVPQNLSASRPQDRQFILSSKKLLLSDSGFYLCAWRNTAGYGYTFGSGTRLTVV.

V and J are TRBV7-9 and TRBJ2-7; the D gene is possibly TRBD2 (6 bases). V was shortened by 1 base and J by 7 bases, with 17 bases between the two germline ends. Germline loops: CDR1 SEHNR, CDR2 FQNEAQ (reference sequence). This CDR3 comprises 15 residues. CDR3 loop: CASSLEWGVGREQYF. The CDR3 DNA is TGTGCCAGCAGCTTAGAATGGGGGGTTGGCCGGGAGCAGTACTTC.

The chain carries TRBV13 and TRBJ1-2, with D possibly matching TRBD1 (5 bases). This CDR3 contains 13 residues. CDR1 is PRHDT and CDR2 is FYEKMQ in the germline V gene (reference sequence). The V and J ends lost 4 bases and 3 bases respectively, with 9 bases between them. The CDR3 region is CASSSDRHYGYTF. DNA of the CDR3: TGTGCCAGCAGCTCCGACAGACACTATGGCTACACCTTC.

The chain links TRBV28 to TRBJ2-7; TRBD1 agrees at 10 bases. CDR1 is MDHEN and CDR2 is SYDVKM in the germline V gene. V lost 4 bases to trimming and J lost 2 bases; unmatched junction nucleotides: 2. CDR3 size: 14 residues. The CDR3 loop is CASSYGTGAYEQYF. The CDR3 region has the DNA TGTGCCAGCAGTTACGGGACAGGGGCCTACGAGCAGTACTTC.

This sequence joins TRBV6-1 and TRBJ1-3; 10 bases agree with TRBD1. Germline CDR1 MNHNS, CDR2 SASEGT. Trimming took 6 bases from V and 6 from J; bases not matched to a gene: 5. The CDR3 extends over 14 amino acids. CDR3 loop: CASRVTGGLNTIYF. The CDR3 DNA follows: TGTGCCAGCAGAGTGACAGGGGGCTTAAACACCATATATTTT.

This clone was detected a few times. This chain's CDR3 is CASSIAEAGTPEAFF. The CDR3, as DNA: TGTGCCAGTAGTATAGCCGAAGCAGGGACACCTGAAGCTTTCTTT. The rearrangement joins TRBV19 to TRBJ1-1, with D perhaps TRBD1 (6 bases). The CDR3 is 15 residues long. Trimming removed 1 base from V and 6 bases from J, with 15 bases in between. Germline lookup yields CDR1 LNHDA and CDR2 SQIVND (reference sequence).

The V and J genes are TRBV12-5 and TRBJ2-7; tentative D call: TRBD1 (6 bases). This CDR3 comprises 12 residues. Trimming left V 9 bases short and J 5 bases short, with 14 bases between. Germline CDR1 LGHNT, CDR2 FRNRAP. In DNA form, the CDR3 reads TGTGCTAGCGTACAGGGAATCCACGAGCAGTACTTC. It yields the protein CASVQGIHEQYF.

This clone was detected a few times. The J gene is TRBJ1-5, the V gene TRBV7-8; D is ambiguous. The CDR3 sequence is 15 residues long. The germline gives CDR1 SGHVS, CDR2 FQNEAQ. Trimming left V 5 bases short and J 0 bases short, with 11 bases between. This chain's CDR3 is CASSHGVDSNQPQHF. Here the CDR3 DNA reads TGTGCCAGCAGCCACGGAGTGGATAGCAATCAGCCCCAGCATTTT.

This clone has a handful of counts. The chain recombines TRBV6-6 with TRBJ2-5; the match to TRBD2 covers 11 bases. The J segment lost 4 bases and the V segment lost 9 bases, leaving 10 bases of the junction unmatched. This CDR3 is 15 amino acids long. Germline loops: CDR1 MNHNY, CDR2 SVGAGI (reference sequence). CDR3 nucleotide sequence: TGTGCCAGTACAATTAGCGGGGGGGCATCAGAGACCCAGTACTTC. Amino acids: CASTISGGASETQYF.

This clone was seen just once. The chain is built from TRBV7-8 and TRBJ2-5; 8 nucleotides match TRBD2. The CDR3 consists of 16 residues. V shed 1 base, J shed 4 bases, and the junction held 8 bases outside the gene matches. Germline V gene lookup returns CDR1 SGHVS and CDR2 FQNEAQ. CDR3 amino acids: CASSLEPAGVVETQYF. The CDR3 region has the DNA TGTGCCAGCAGCTTAGAACCAGCGGGGGTAGTAGAGACCCAGTACTTC.

Only a few counts were recorded for this clone. V and J are TRBV11-2 and TRBJ1-5; tentatively, D is TRBD1 (5 bases). This CDR3 contains 13 residues. Per germline, CDR1 SGHAT and CDR2 FQNNGV. Trimming pared 8 bases from V and 3 bases from J, leaving 11 bases between. CDR3 DNA: TGTGCCAGCGGGGCGGGGCTCAATCAGCCCCAGCATTTT. Its protein product is CASGAGLNQPQHF.